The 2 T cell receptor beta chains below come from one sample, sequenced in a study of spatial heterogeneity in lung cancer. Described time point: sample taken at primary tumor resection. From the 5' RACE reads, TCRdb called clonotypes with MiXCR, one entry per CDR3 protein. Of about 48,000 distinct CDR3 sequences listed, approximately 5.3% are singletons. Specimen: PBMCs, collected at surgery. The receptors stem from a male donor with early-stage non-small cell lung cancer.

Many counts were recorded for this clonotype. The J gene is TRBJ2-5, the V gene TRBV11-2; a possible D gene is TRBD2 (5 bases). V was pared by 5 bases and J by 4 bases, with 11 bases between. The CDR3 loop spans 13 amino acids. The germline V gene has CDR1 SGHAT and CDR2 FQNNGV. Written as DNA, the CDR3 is TGTGCCAGCAGCCCCCGAGGGTTAGAGACCCAGTACTTC. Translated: CASSPRGLETQYF.

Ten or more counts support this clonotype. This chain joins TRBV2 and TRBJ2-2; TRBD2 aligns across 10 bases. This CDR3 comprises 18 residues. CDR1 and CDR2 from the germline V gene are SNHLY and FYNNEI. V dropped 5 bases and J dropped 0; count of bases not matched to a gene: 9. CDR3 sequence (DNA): TGTGCCAGCAGTCCGGGACTAGCGATTTACGCGAACACCGGGGAGCTGTTTTTT. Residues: CASSPGLAIYANTGELFF.